One and the same sample provided the 17 T cell receptor beta chains below, sequenced in a study of lymphopenia after photon versus proton radiotherapy. Measured with immunoSEQ multiplex PCR; TCRdb has only the in-frame clones, and not every one. Of around 53,000 clones in the sample, over 70% were seen once. Sequences were derived from peripheral blood, sampled from a patient treated with photon-based radiotherapy. The receptors shown here come from a man in his fifties or sixties with gastric cancer.

This CDR3 is CASSDPPVTSGRAIKEETQYF. The CDR3, as DNA: TGTGCCAGCAGTGACCCCCCGGTGACTAGCGGGAGGGCCATTAAGGAAGAGACCCAGTACTTC. The chain uses TRBV6-4 and TRBJ2-5, with 14 bases aligning to TRBD2. From germline, CDR1 is MRHNA and CDR2 SNTAGT. The CDR3 runs to 21 residues. With 2 bases clipped from V and 3 bases from J, the junction kept 17 bases outside the gene matches.

This clone was counted between two and nine times. This chain joins TRBV30 and TRBJ2-1; possibly TRBD2 for D (5 bases). The V end lost 3 bases, the J end lost 6 bases, and 12 bases lay between the germline ends. The germline V gene has CDR1 GTSNPN and CDR2 SVGIG (reference sequence). The CDR3 runs 13 residues. CDR3 sequence reads: CAWRFSGRNEQFF. As DNA, the CDR3 is TGTGCCTGGAGGTTCAGCGGCCGCAATGAGCAGTTCTTC.

The rearrangement joins TRBV6-5 to TRBJ1-1; maybe TRBD1 (5 bases). CDR1 and CDR2 (germline): MNHEY, SVGAGI. The length of the CDR3 is 14 residues. Trimming took off 4 bases at V and 4 bases at J, with 13 bases between the two ends. In nucleotides, the CDR3 is TGTGCCAGCAGTTCACAGGTCAGGAGCACTGAAGCTTTCTTT. It codes for CASSSQVRSTEAFF.

The gene calls are TRBV28 and TRBJ2-5, with D perhaps being TRBD1 or TRBD2 (5 bases each). The V gene's germline CDR1 is MDHEN and CDR2 SYDVKM. The CDR3 has 13 residues. V was trimmed by 8 bases and J by 1 base, leaving 11 bases between them. This CDR3 reads CASLTGAQETQYF. In DNA form, the CDR3 reads TGTGCCAGCCTGACCGGGGCCCAAGAGACCCAGTACTTC.

V usage is TRBV2 and J usage is TRBJ2-6; 9 bases match TRBD1. The CDR3 has 16 residues. Per the germline V gene, CDR1 is SNHLY and CDR2 is FYNNEI. Unmatched junction bases numbered 5, after V lost 8 bases and J lost 0 bases. In DNA form, the CDR3 reads TGTGCCAGCGTAGGACAGGGGCTCTCTGGGGCCAACGTCCTGACTTTC. It is translated as CASVGQGLSGANVLTF.

The table lists this clone with a few counts. The chain has TRBV12-5 and TRBJ1-3; TRBD1 matches 7 bases. Germline-derived CDR1 and CDR2 are LGHNT and FRNRAP. The CDR3 has 14 amino acids. V shed 7 bases and J 0 bases; nucleotides not matched to a gene: 3. CDR3 in DNA: TGTGCTAGTGCACAGGGGCTCTCTGGAAACACCATATATTTT. Translated, it gives CASAQGLSGNTIYF.

The chain couples TRBV30 to TRBJ1-2; D gene ambiguous. V lost 0 bases to trimming and J lost 2 bases, with 10 bases between them. The germline CDR1 and CDR2 sequences are GTSNPN and SVGIG (reference sequence). The CDR3 spans 14 residues. As DNA, the CDR3 is TGTGCCTGGAGTGTCACGGTAGCGAACTATGGCTACACCTTC. Protein: CAWSVTVANYGYTF.

This clone appeared once. The chain employs TRBV7-8 and TRBJ2-5; D is possibly TRBD1 (6 bases). Germline lookup yields CDR1 SGHVS and CDR2 FQNEAQ. V shed 1 base and J shed 5 bases, with 17 bases lying between them. CDR3 length equals 16 residues. Written as DNA, the CDR3 is TGTGCCAGCAGCTTAGAACAGGGTACCTCGGGGGAGACCCAGTACTTC. This sequence encodes CASSLEQGTSGETQYF.

The genes are TRBV11-2 and TRBJ1-3; D remains ambiguous. V lost 1 base, J lost 0 bases, and 7 bases lay in between. CDR1 is SGHAT, CDR2 FQNNGV, per germline. The CDR3 is 15 residues long. CDR3 sequence: CASSLGRVSGNTIYF. CDR3 nucleotides: TGTGCCAGCAGCTTAGGGCGGGTCTCTGGAAACACCATATATTTT.

The chain is built from TRBV9 and TRBJ1-2, with TRBD1 as a possible D gene (5 bases). Germline V gives CDR1 SGDLS, CDR2 YYNGEE. V dropped 10 bases and J dropped 2 bases, with 30 bases sitting between them. This CDR3 has 18 amino acids. CDR3 amino acids: CAPRPIRGRCGWNYGYTF. The CDR3 DNA is TGTGCCCCCAGACCCATAAGGGGACGATGCGGGTGGAACTATGGCTACACCTTC.

This rearrangement joins TRBV6-5 to TRBJ2-7; D is unclear. Deletions cut 7 bases from V and 3 bases from J, with 10 bases between. Germline V gene data show CDR1 as MNHEY and CDR2 as SVGAGI. CDR3 length: 12 residues. Here the CDR3 DNA reads TGTGCCAGCACTTCCTCGGGCTACGAGCAGTACTTC. As protein: CASTSSGYEQYF.

This clone was detected once. V gene TRBV7-9 combines with J gene TRBJ1-1; TRBD1 matches 10 bases. This CDR3 comprises 14 residues. CDR1 is SEHNR, CDR2 FQNEAQ, per germline (reference sequence). V shed 1 base, J shed 10 bases, and the junction held 6 bases outside the gene matches. For the CDR3, the DNA is TGTGCCAGCAGCTTAGATACTGGGGACAGGGGAGCTTTCTTT. Its translation is CASSLDTGDRGAFF.

The chain is built from TRBV5-4 and TRBJ2-5; D is undetermined. The CDR3 sequence is 12 residues long. V lost 3 bases to trimming and J lost 2 bases, with 5 bases between them. Germline V gives CDR1 SGHNT, CDR2 YYREEE (reference sequence). The CDR3 sequence: CASSSQQETQYF. The DNA for the CDR3 is TGTGCCAGCAGCTCACAGCAAGAGACCCAGTACTTC.

The gene calls are TRBV6-6 and TRBJ2-7; D remains ambiguous. The V end lost 7 bases, the J end lost 5 bases, and 18 bases lay between the germline ends. This CDR3 has 14 residues. In germline, CDR1 is MNHNY, CDR2 SVGAGI (reference sequence). CDR3 bases: TGTGCCAGCACTCGATTAAAGGGTATGGACGAGCAGTACTTC. Its translation: CASTRLKGMDEQYF.

The chain carries TRBV15 and TRBJ2-7; the D gene is possibly TRBD1 (5 bases). Between the trimmed V and J ends, which lost 0 bases and 4 bases, there was a span of 10 bases. Germline CDR1 reads LNHNV; CDR2 reads YYDKDF (reference sequence). The CDR3 is made up of 14 amino acids. In nucleotides, the CDR3 is TGTGCCACCAGCAGAGATCACAGGACGTACGAGCAGTACTTC. Protein: CATSRDHRTYEQYF. Full variable domain (rest looked up from reference TRBV15 and TRBJ2-7): DAMVIQNPRYQVTQFGKPVTLSCSQTLNHNVMYWYQQKSSQAPKLLFHYYDKDFNNEADTPDNFQSRRPNTSFCFLDIRSPGLGDTAMYLCATSRDHRTYEQYFGPGTRLTVT.

CDR3: CSVTPLAGVADTQYF. CDR3 sequence (DNA): TGCAGCGTTACTCCTCTAGCGGGAGTGGCAGATACGCAGTATTTT. The chain joins TRBV29-1 to TRBJ2-3, with 10 positions matching TRBD2. This CDR3 contains 15 residues. V dropped 5 bases and J dropped 4; count of bases not matched to a gene: 9. Per the germline V gene, CDR1 is SQVTM and CDR2 is ANQGSEA.

The chain recombines TRBV7-2 with TRBJ1-1, with a tentative D call TRBD1 (5 bases). This CDR3 is 12 amino acids long. With 5 bases removed from V and 10 bases from J, the gap between germline ends came to 14 bases. Germline V lookup: CDR1 SGHTA, CDR2 FQGNSA. The CDR3 nucleotides read TGTGCCAGCAGCCCAGGGTTAGGGACAGCTTTCTTT. This codes for CASSPGLGTAFF. The full variable domain, in which reference TRBV7-2 and TRBJ1-1 provide the parts outside the CDR3, is GAGVSQSPSNKVTEKGKDVELRCDPISGHTALYWYRQSLGQGLEFLIYFQGNSAPDKSGLPSDRFSAERTGGSVSTLTIQRTQQEDSAVYLCASSPGLGTAFFGQGTRLTVV.